These 2 T cell receptor beta chains share one sample of origin, sequenced in a study of cytomegalovirus exposure and HLA in healthy donors. TCRdb keeps only in-frame clones here, not all; method: immunoSEQ multiplex PCR. The data show approximately 170,000 clones, with approximately 80% seen just once and 2% to 2.5% held by the top ten. The sample consisted of PBMCs. Receptors originate from a man younger than 40 in good health and CMV-seropositive.

CDR3 in DNA: TGTGCCAGCAGCTTAGCGGGCACTAGCGGGCAAGAGACCCAGTACTTC. Its protein is CASSLAGTSGQETQYF. The chain combines TRBV7-2 with TRBJ2-5; TRBD2 matches at 9 bases. CDR3 size: 16 residues. Germline assignment: CDR1 SGHTA and CDR2 FQGNSA. J lost 2 bases, V lost 0 bases, and 4 bases had no gene match.

The J gene is TRBJ2-7, the V gene TRBV5-1, with 10 nucleotides matching TRBD1. Germline V gives CDR1 SGHRS, CDR2 YFSETQ. V dropped 4 bases and J dropped 4; count of bases not matched to a gene: 5. The CDR3 length is 14 residues. In nucleotides, the CDR3 is TGCGCCAGCAGCGGGACAGGGGAGGCGTACGAGCAGTACTTC. It is translated as CASSGTGEAYEQYF. The complete variable domain, with remaining parts taken from reference TRBV5-1 and TRBJ2-7, reads KAGVTQTPRYLIKTRGQQVTLSCSPISGHRSVSWYQQTPGQGLQFLFEYFSETQRNKGNFPGRFSGRQFSNSRSEMNVSTLELGDSALYLCASSGTGEAYEQYFGPGTRLTVT.